The text below deals with one T cell receptor beta chain. Its antigen is not yet known. Per-base qualities were not stored, and no clone one base away is much larger. The entry originates in a study of Ad26.COV2.S vaccination and SARS-CoV-2 variants (dated by TCRdb to 2020 to 2023). A note on the overall study: Vaccine-arm donors came from COV1001, a multicentre, randomized, double-blind, placebo-controlled phase I-IIa trial of Ad26.COV2.S in healthy adults. Dosing of Ad26.COV2.S was intramuscular, at either 5x10^10 or 1x10^11 viral particles, delivered as one shot or as two shots spaced 56 days apart. TCRbeta repertoire sequencing served as the tool for gauging how specific and how broad the SARS-CoV-2-reactive T cell receptors were following Ad26.COV2.S vaccination. The TCR-sequenced set comprised about 32 samples: some 19 Ad26.COV2.S vaccine recipients, 5 placebo recipients and 8 SARS-CoV-2 convalescent individuals. Participants in the trial were split at random into five groups of five each, receiving low-dose or high-dose Ad26.COV2.S once or twice, or else placebo on both occasions. Throughout the experiments and outcome assessment, investigators stayed blinded to trial group allocation.

The intended sense of this specimen's treatment or condition label: some 20 received Ad26.COV2.S at low or high dose, single or two shots; about 5 received placebo; per-sample allocation not given. Repertoires of vaccine and placebo recipients were sequenced from samples taken on day 63 after the first injection. In Cohort 1b, roughly 26 adults aged 18-55 years were enrolled at a single site in Boston, USA, between 29 July and 7 August 2020. Ad26.COV2.S was a replication-incompetent adenovirus type 26 vector that expressed a prefusion-stabilized SARS-CoV-2 spike protein derived from the original Wuhan strain. TCRbeta CDR3 regions were sequenced with the immunoSEQ Assay. After extraction, genomic DNA underwent amplification by bias-controlled multiplex PCR, followed by high-throughput sequencing. The paper's processing steps were these. To quantify the absolute abundance of every unique TCRbeta CDR3 region, sequences were collapsed and filtered. T cell fraction was estimated by normalizing TCRbeta template counts to usable DNA, with usable DNA measured through amplification of reference genes found in all nucleated cells. Repertoire TCRs were annotated as SARS-CoV-2-specific by exact matching of V gene, CDR3 amino acid sequence and J gene to a known reactive TCR set. MIRA supplied the reference SARS-CoV-2 TCR set, which was filtered for enrichment in COVID-19-positive ImmuneCODE repertoires so that public or cross-reactive TCRs were removed. Based on the MIRA antigens, annotated TCRs were further analysed at the level of specific ORF or position within ORF. Breadth was defined as annotated unique rearrangements over total unique productive rearrangements; depth was the summed frequency of those rearrangements. TCR breadth was compared between groups using two-sided Wilcoxon rank-sum tests. TCRdb provides this immuneACCESS table in a form limited to in-frame rearrangements. Some clones are lacking; in checked studies, under half of them reflect an unresolved V gene, and why the rest are absent is not known. Clone size and V and J calls were adopted from that table, with D and trimming inferred from the DNA. Counted in this sample were about 680,000 clones; about 89% of them appeared once. The ten largest clonotypes hold nearly 1.5% of the sample.

The germline V gene yields MNHEY for CDR1 and SVGEGT for CDR2. Trimming removed 6 bases from V and 1 base from J; the gene matches leave 10 bases unexplained. Its CDR3 holds 17 amino acids, cysteine through phenylalanine. The entry retains the CDR3 DNA only, 51 bases that are in frame from base 1. The full study reports these points: The study lacked the statistical power to compare responses across vaccine doses or regimens. It was noted by the authors that total T cell responses may have been underestimated by the TCR breadth and depth analyses. Higher spike-specific TCR breadth was observed in Ad26.COV2.S recipients than in placebo recipients (P = 0.0014). Vaccine and placebo recipients had similar non-spike TCR breadth, a finding consistent with the vaccine containing only spike. After vaccination, spike-specific CD8+ and CD4+ T cell responses were reported to show substantial breadth.

The TCR comes from a person aged 18-60 years who received the Ad26.COV2.S COVID-19 vaccine or a placebo. The chain employs TRBV6-2 or TRBV6-3 and TRBJ2-7, with 12 junctional bases fitting TRBD2. The specimen comprised peripheral blood, sampled in a trial of Ad26.COV2.S vaccine versus placebo. The bases read TGTGCCAGCAGATACCGGACTAGCGGGGCGACTTCCTACGAGCAGTACTTC. Protein translation: CASRYRTSGATSYEQYF.